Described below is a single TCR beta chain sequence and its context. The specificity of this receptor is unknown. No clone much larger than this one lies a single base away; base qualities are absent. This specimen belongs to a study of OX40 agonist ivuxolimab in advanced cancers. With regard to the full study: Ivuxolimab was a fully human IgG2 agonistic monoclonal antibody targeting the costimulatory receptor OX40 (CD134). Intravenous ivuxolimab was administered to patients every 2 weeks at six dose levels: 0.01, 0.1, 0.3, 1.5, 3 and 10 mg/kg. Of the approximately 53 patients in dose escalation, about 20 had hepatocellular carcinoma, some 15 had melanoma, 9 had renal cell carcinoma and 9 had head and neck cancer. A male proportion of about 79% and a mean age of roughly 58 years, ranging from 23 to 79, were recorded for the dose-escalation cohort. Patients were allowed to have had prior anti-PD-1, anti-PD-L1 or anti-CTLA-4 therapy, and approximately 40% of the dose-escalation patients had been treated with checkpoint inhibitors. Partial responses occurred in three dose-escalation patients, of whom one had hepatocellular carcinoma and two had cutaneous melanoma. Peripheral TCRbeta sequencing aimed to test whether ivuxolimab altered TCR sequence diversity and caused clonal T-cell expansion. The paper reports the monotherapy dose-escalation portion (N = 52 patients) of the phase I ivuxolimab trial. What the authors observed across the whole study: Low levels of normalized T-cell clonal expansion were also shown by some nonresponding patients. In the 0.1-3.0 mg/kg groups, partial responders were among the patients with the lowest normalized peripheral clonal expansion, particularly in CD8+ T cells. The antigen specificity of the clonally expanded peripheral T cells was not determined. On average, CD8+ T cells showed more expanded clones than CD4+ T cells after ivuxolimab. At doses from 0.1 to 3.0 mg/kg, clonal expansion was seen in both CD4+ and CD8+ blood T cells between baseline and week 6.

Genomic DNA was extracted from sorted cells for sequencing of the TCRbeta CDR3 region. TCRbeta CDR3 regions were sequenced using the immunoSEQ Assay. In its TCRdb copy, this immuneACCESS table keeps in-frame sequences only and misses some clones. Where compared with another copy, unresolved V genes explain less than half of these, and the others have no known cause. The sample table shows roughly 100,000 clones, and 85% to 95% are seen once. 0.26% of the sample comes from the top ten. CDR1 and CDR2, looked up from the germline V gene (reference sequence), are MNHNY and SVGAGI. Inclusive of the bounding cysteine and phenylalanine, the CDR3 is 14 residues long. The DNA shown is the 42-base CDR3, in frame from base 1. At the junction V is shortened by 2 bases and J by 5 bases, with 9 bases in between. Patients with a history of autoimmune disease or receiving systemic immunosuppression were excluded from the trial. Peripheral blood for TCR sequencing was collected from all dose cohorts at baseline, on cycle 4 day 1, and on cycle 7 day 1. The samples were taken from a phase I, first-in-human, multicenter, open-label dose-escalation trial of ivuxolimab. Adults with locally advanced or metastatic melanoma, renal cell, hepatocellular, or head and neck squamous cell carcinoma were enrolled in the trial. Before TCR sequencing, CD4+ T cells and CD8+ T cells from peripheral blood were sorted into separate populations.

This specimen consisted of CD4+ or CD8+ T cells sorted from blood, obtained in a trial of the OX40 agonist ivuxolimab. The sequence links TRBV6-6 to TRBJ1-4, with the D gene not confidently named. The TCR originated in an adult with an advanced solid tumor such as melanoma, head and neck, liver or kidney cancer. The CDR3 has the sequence CASSYNNLNEKLFF. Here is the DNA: TGTGCCAGCAGTTACAATAACCTGAATGAAAAACTGTTTTTT.